These 6 T cell receptor beta chains were sequenced from one sample in a study of cytomegalovirus exposure and HLA in healthy donors. PCR primers comprised 60 Vbeta and 13 Jbeta primers. Libraries were prepared by immunoSEQ multiplex PCR; TCRdb keeps only in-frame clonotypes and omits some of them. Its clone listing holds some 130,000 clones. Sequenced sample: PBMCs. These TCRs come from a man aged 18 to 29 in good health and CMV-seronegative.

The chain is built from TRBV18 and TRBJ1-5; 8 nucleotides line up with TRBD1. Losses at the gene ends were 0 bases for V and 2 bases for J; bases not matched to a gene: 3. Germline V gives CDR1 KGHSH, CDR2 LQKENI. The CDR3 is 16 residues long. The CDR3 loop is CASSPPLGQGNQPQHF. CDR3 sequence (DNA): TGTGCCAGCTCACCACCCCTGGGACAGGGCAATCAGCCCCAGCATTTT.

The genes are TRBV7-3 and TRBJ2-1; D uncertain. Trimming removed 0 bases at V and 0 bases at J, with 9 bases between. Germline V lookup: CDR1 SGHTA, CDR2 FQGTGA. There are 16 residues in the CDR3. The CDR3 DNA reads TGTGCCAGCAGCTTAACTTCCAGTCGCTCCTACAATGAGCAGTTCTTC. Amino acid sequence: CASSLTSSRSYNEQFF.

This sequence joins TRBV4-3 and TRBJ2-3; TRBD2 is a possible D gene (6 bases). With 2 bases removed from V and 1 base from J, the gap between germline ends came to 16 bases. CDR1 and CDR2 from the germline V gene are LGHNA and YSLEER. This CDR3 is built from 17 residues. The CDR3 coding sequence is TGCGCCAGCAGCCAACTTCCCCTAGCGAGTGGCACAGATACGCAGTATTTT. It translates to CASSQLPLASGTDTQYF.

V usage is TRBV18 and J usage is TRBJ2-5, with 9 bases identical to TRBD1. V shed 2 bases and J 4 bases; nucleotides not matched to a gene: 11. Germline V gene lookup returns CDR1 KGHSH and CDR2 LQKENI. This CDR3 has 17 amino acids. As DNA, the CDR3 is TGTGCCAGCTCACCAATAGGTGCGGGGACAGGGATAGAGACCCAGTACTTC. This translates into CASSPIGAGTGIETQYF.

The chain couples TRBV5-4 to TRBJ1-2; no firm D call. V dropped 3 bases and J dropped 4 bases, with 13 bases sitting between them. Per the germline V gene, CDR1 is SGHNT and CDR2 is YYREEE (reference sequence). CDR3 length: 14 residues. The CDR3 sequence is CASSSHASGYGYTF. The CDR3 DNA sequence: TGTGCCAGCAGCTCTCATGCGTCTGGCTATGGCTACACCTTC.

The chain employs TRBV27 and TRBJ2-7; 8 bases line up with TRBD2. J was trimmed by 1 base and V by 6 bases; bases with no gene match: 8. Germline CDR1 reads MNHEY; CDR2 reads SMNVEV (reference sequence). CDR3 length: 15 residues. The CDR3 coding sequence is TGTGCCAGCAGCCCCCGGGAGGGCCGATCCTACGAGCAGTACTTC. It codes for CASSPREGRSYEQYF.